The 14 T cell receptor beta chains below come from one sample, sequenced in a study of blood T cell repertoires in COVID-19. Measured with immunoSEQ multiplex PCR; TCRdb has only the in-frame clones, and not every one. Of 410,000 or so clones listed, more than 80% are singletons. The sample comprised peripheral blood. The receptors come from a woman in her 30s with active or convalescent COVID-19.

This clone was counted between two and nine times. This chain connects TRBV6-5 to TRBJ1-2; 7 bases line up with TRBD1. Germline loops: CDR1 MNHEY, CDR2 SVGAGI. The CDR3 runs 14 residues. The V gene end was trimmed by 5 bases and the J gene end by 5 bases; junction bases not matched to a gene: 8. For the CDR3, the DNA is TGTGCCAGCAGTCCGACAGGGTTTGAATATGGCTACACCTTC. Protein: CASSPTGFEYGYTF.

The CDR3 region is CASRHTGEQFF. The CDR3, as DNA: TGTGCCAGCAGGCATACAGGGGAGCAGTTCTTC. The chain couples TRBV6-5 to TRBJ2-1, with a possible D match to TRBD1 (6 bases). V was clipped by 6 bases and J by 10 bases, with 10 bases between them. The CDR3 totals 11 residues. Looked up from germline, CDR1 is MNHEY and CDR2 is SVGAGI.

This clone was counted a single time. V gene TRBV11-2 combines with J gene TRBJ2-3; TRBD2 agrees at 8 bases. Germline V gives CDR1 SGHAT, CDR2 FQNNGV. This CDR3 has 14 residues. Losses at the gene ends were 6 bases for V and 2 bases for J; bases not matched to a gene: 4. CDR3: CASRTSGATDTQYF. The CDR3 bases are TGTGCCAGCAGAACTAGCGGAGCCACAGATACGCAGTATTTT. The full variable domain, rest sourced from reference TRBV11-2 and TRBJ2-3, is EAGVAQSPRYKIIEKRQSVAFWCNPISGHATLYWYQQILGQGPKLLIQFQNNGVVDDSQLPKDRFSAERLKGVDSTLKIQPAKLEDSAVYLCASRTSGATDTQYFGPGTRLTVL.

The chain's CDR3 is CASSQDAVGTGIYNEQFF. CDR3 nucleotides: TGTGCCAGCAGCCAAGACGCGGTTGGGACAGGGATCTACAATGAGCAGTTCTTC. The rearrangement joins TRBV14 to TRBJ2-1; TRBD1 aligns across 9 bases. The CDR3 has 18 amino acids. The ends lost 0 bases at V and 3 bases at J; junction bases unmatched: 9. Germline CDR1 and CDR2: SGHDN and FVKESK.

The V gene is TRBV5-4, the J gene TRBJ2-1; 8 nucleotides align to TRBD1. CDR3 length equals 16 residues. Germline CDR1 and CDR2: SGHNT and YYREEE (reference sequence). The trim removed 0 bases at V and 5 bases at J, leaving 7 bases unmatched. CDR3 in amino acids: CASSLDRGFVNNEQFF. The CDR3 DNA sequence: TGTGCCAGCAGCTTGGACAGGGGGTTTGTAAACAATGAGCAGTTCTTC.

There are a few counts of this clone. J is TRBJ1-2 and V is TRBV5-8, with a possible D match to TRBD1 (6 bases). The CDR3 sequence is 14 residues long. CDR1 SGHTS and CDR2 YDEGEE come from the germline V gene. V lost 0 bases and J lost 5, with 11 bases in between. The CDR3 bases are TGTGCCAGCAGCTTGGTGGGGGCAAGTTATGGCTACACCTTC. Its translation: CASSLVGASYGYTF.

The genes are TRBV5-6 and TRBJ1-3; D might be TRBD1 (5 bases). This CDR3 is built from 14 residues. Between the trimmed V and J ends, which lost 4 bases and 0 bases, there was a span of 8 bases. Germline loops: CDR1 SGHDT, CDR2 YYEEEE. CDR3 sequence: CASSKGFSGNTIYF. CDR3 sequence (DNA): TGTGCCAGCAGCAAGGGGTTCTCTGGAAACACCATATATTTT.

The sample holds one count of this clone. J is TRBJ1-2 and V is TRBV9; 10 bases are a match to TRBD1. J gave up 7 bases and V 4 bases, and 16 bases lay outside the gene matches. Germline CDR1 reads SGDLS; CDR2 reads YYNGEE. The CDR3 totals 17 residues. The CDR3 loop reads CASSPLLWDRGPSGYTF. Here the CDR3 DNA reads TGTGCCAGCAGCCCATTATTATGGGACAGGGGTCCTAGTGGCTACACCTTC. Drawing the rest from reference TRBV9 and TRBJ1-2, the complete variable domain is DSGVTQTPKHLITATGQRVTLRCSPRSGDLSVYWYQQSLDQGLQFLIQYYNGEERAKGNILERFSAQQFPDLHSELNLSSLELGDSALYFCASSPLLWDRGPSGYTFGSGTRLTVV.

The genes are TRBV6-4 and TRBJ1-1; 10 positions agree with TRBD1. V shed 8 bases, J shed 6 bases, and the junction held 9 bases outside the gene matches. This CDR3 comprises 14 residues. Per germline, CDR1 MRHNA and CDR2 SNTAGT. The CDR3 DNA follows: TGTGCCAGCTCTGAGACAGGGGGCGATCCTGAAGCTTTCTTT. It translates to CASSETGGDPEAFF.

This chain connects TRBV6-5 to TRBJ1-5; TRBD1 is a possible D gene (5 bases). CDR1 is MNHEY, CDR2 SVGAGI, per germline. The V end was cut by 2 bases, the J end by 5 bases, with 10 bases between. This CDR3 spans 14 amino acids. In nucleotides, the CDR3 is TGTGCCAGCAGTTACGTACAAGGGGATCAGCCCCAGCATTTT. Amino acid sequence: CASSYVQGDQPQHF.

This chain joins TRBV10-3 and TRBJ1-3, with D possibly matching TRBD1 (6 bases). V lost 3 bases and J lost 0, with 18 bases in between. This CDR3 spans 18 amino acids. Germline V gene data show CDR1 as ENHRY and CDR2 as SYGVKD. CDR3 sequence (DNA): TGTGCCATCAGTGATTCGAGAGGACAGCTGTACTCTGGAAACACCATATATTTT. It translates to CAISDSRGQLYSGNTIYF.

The CDR3 loop is CASSSGLAGDTQYF. The CDR3 bases are TGTGCCAGCAGCTCTGGACTAGCGGGGGATACGCAGTATTTT. The rearrangement links TRBV5-4 to TRBJ2-3, with 12 nucleotides matching TRBD2. From germline, CDR1 is SGHNT and CDR2 YYREEE (reference sequence). This CDR3 spans 14 amino acids. With V trimmed by 3 bases and J by 6 bases, 2 bases remained unmatched.

CDR3 sequence reads: CASSQAPAGNTIYF. DNA of the CDR3: TGCGCCAGCAGCCAAGCCCCAGCTGGAAACACCATATATTTT. V gene TRBV4-1 combines with J gene TRBJ1-3, with D unclear. With 1 base removed from V and 2 bases from J, the gap between germline ends came to 6 bases. This CDR3 has 14 residues. Germline CDR1 MGHRA, CDR2 YSYEKL.

J is TRBJ1-1 and V is TRBV27; TRBD1 is a possible D gene (6 bases). Germline values: CDR1 MNHEY, CDR2 SMNVEV (reference sequence). The CDR3 has 13 residues. V lost 5 bases to trimming and J lost 4 bases, with 11 bases between them. The CDR3 spells CASSQGLGTEAFF. For the CDR3, the DNA is TGTGCCAGCAGTCAGGGGTTGGGCACTGAAGCTTTCTTT.